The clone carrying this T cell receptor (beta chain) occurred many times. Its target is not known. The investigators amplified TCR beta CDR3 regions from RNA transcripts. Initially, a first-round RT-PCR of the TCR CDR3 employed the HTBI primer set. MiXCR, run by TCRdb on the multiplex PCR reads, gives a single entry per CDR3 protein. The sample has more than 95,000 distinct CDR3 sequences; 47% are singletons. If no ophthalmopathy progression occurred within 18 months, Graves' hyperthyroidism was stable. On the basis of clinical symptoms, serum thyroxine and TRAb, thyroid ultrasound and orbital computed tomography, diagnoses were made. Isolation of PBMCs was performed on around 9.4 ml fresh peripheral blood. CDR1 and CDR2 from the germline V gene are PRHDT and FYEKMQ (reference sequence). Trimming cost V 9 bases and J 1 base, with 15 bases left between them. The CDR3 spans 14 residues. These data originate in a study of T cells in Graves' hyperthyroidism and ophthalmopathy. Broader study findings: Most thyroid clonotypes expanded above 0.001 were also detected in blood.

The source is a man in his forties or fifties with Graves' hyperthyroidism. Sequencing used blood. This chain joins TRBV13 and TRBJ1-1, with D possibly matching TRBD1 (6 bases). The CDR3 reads CASNVGGQNTEAFF. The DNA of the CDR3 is TGTGCCAGTAATGTGGGGGGGCAGAACACTGAAGCTTTCTTT.